The entry that follows covers one T cell receptor (beta chain) sequence. The sample comes from a study of blood T cell repertoires in COVID-19. Sequencing used immunoSEQ multiplex PCR; TCRdb keeps in-frame clones, though not all of them. The data hold some 200,000 clones, with approximately 80% observed a single time. From germline, CDR1 is SGDLS and CDR2 YYNGEE. V was shortened by 4 bases and J by 0 bases, with 9 bases between the two germline ends. The length of the CDR3 is 14 residues. The V and J genes are TRBV9 and TRBJ2-3, with D possibly matching TRBD2 (6 bases). The sample consisted of peripheral blood. This TCR was sampled from a human donor in a cohort sampled during active COVID-19. The CDR3 sequence: CASSLGGSTDTQYF. The CDR3, as DNA: TGTGCCAGCAGCCTCGGGGGTAGCACAGATACGCAGTATTTT.